This T cell receptor beta chain is from a study of Ad26.COV2.S vaccination and SARS-CoV-2 variants. Findings of the study overall: Placebo recipients and vaccine recipients were similar in non-spike TCR breadth.

This sample's treatment: roughly 18 received Ad26.COV2.S at low or high dose, single or two shots; 5 received placebo; per-sample allocation not given. Collection of samples fell on day 63 after the first vaccine or placebo injection. Only in-frame clones appear in the TCRdb table, and some are missing; sequencing was by immunoSEQ multiplex PCR. The sample shows roughly 500,000 clones, 70% to 90% of them seen only once. V was pared by 0 bases and J by 7 bases, with 5 bases of the junction left unmatched. Per germline, CDR1 SGHRS and CDR2 YFSETQ. The CDR3 covers 14 residues. Comments on this clone: The antigen is not known. Other nucleotide sequences in the sample specify the same CDR3.

This sample comprised peripheral blood, obtained in a trial of Ad26.COV2.S vaccine versus placebo. The receptor comes from a person aged 18-65 years who received the Ad26.COV2.S COVID-19 vaccine or a placebo. The chain combines TRBV5-1 with TRBJ1-2; 8 bases align to TRBD1. The chain's CDR3 is CASSLGQGARGYTF. The CDR3 coding sequence is TGCGCCAGCAGCTTGGGGCAGGGGGCACGTGGCTACACCTTC.